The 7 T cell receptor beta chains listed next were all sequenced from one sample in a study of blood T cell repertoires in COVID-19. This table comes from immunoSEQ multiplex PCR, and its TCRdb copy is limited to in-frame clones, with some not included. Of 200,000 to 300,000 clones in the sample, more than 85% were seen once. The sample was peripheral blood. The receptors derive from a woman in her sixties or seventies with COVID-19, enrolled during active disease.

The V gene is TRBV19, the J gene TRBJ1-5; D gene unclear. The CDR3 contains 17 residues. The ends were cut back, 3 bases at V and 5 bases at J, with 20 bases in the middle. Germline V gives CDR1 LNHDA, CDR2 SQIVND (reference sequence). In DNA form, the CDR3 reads TGTGCCAGTAGTATCTCGGGTGTGGCGCCCCCTGATCAGCCCCAGCATTTT. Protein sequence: CASSISGVAPPDQPQHF.

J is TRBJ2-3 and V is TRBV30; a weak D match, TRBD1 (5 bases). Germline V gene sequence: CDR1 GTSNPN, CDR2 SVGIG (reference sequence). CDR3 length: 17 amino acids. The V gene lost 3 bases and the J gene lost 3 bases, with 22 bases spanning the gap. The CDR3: CAWRILGGQGGTDTQYF. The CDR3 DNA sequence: TGTGCCTGGAGAATATTGGGTGGCCAGGGCGGAACAGATACGCAGTATTTT.

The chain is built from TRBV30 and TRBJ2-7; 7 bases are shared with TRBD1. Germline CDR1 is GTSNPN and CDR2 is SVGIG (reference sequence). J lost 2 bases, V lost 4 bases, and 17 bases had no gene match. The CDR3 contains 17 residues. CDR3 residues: CAWTKGQIFTKAYEQYF. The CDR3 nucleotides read TGTGCCTGGACTAAGGGACAGATATTTACTAAGGCCTACGAGCAGTACTTC. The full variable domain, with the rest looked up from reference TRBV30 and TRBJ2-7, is SQTIHQWPATLVQPVGSPLSLECTVEGTSNPNLYWYRQAAGRGLQLLFYSVGIGQISSEVPQNLSASRPQDRQFILSSKKLLLSDSGFYLCAWTKGQIFTKAYEQYFGPGTRLTVT.

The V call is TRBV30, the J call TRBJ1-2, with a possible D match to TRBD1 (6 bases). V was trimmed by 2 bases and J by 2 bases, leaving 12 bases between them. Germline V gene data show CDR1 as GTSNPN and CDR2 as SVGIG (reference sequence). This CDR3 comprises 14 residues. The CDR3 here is CAWSTRTENYGYTF. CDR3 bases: TGTGCCTGGAGTACCCGGACAGAAAACTATGGCTACACCTTC.

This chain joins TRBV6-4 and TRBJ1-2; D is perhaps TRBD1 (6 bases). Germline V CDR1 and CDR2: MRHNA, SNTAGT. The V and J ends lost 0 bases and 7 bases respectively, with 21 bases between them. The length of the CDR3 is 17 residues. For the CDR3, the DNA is TGTGCCAGCAGTGACTCGACTCTTTTTGGGGGCGCGGTTGGCTACACCTTC. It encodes CASSDSTLFGGAVGYTF.

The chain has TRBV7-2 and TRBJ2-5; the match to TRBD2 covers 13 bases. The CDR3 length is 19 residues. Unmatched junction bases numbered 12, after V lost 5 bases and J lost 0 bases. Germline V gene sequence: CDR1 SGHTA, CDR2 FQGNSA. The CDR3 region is CASSPRTSGSSGHQETQYF. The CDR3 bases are TGTGCCAGCAGCCCCCGGACTAGCGGGAGTTCCGGCCACCAAGAGACCCAGTACTTC.

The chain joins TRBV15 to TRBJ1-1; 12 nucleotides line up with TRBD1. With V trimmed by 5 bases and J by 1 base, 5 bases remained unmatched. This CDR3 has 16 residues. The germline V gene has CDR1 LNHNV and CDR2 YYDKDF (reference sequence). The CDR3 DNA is TGTGCCACCAGCTGGGGACAGGGGGCTAGGAACACTGAAGCTTTCTTT. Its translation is CATSWGQGARNTEAFF.